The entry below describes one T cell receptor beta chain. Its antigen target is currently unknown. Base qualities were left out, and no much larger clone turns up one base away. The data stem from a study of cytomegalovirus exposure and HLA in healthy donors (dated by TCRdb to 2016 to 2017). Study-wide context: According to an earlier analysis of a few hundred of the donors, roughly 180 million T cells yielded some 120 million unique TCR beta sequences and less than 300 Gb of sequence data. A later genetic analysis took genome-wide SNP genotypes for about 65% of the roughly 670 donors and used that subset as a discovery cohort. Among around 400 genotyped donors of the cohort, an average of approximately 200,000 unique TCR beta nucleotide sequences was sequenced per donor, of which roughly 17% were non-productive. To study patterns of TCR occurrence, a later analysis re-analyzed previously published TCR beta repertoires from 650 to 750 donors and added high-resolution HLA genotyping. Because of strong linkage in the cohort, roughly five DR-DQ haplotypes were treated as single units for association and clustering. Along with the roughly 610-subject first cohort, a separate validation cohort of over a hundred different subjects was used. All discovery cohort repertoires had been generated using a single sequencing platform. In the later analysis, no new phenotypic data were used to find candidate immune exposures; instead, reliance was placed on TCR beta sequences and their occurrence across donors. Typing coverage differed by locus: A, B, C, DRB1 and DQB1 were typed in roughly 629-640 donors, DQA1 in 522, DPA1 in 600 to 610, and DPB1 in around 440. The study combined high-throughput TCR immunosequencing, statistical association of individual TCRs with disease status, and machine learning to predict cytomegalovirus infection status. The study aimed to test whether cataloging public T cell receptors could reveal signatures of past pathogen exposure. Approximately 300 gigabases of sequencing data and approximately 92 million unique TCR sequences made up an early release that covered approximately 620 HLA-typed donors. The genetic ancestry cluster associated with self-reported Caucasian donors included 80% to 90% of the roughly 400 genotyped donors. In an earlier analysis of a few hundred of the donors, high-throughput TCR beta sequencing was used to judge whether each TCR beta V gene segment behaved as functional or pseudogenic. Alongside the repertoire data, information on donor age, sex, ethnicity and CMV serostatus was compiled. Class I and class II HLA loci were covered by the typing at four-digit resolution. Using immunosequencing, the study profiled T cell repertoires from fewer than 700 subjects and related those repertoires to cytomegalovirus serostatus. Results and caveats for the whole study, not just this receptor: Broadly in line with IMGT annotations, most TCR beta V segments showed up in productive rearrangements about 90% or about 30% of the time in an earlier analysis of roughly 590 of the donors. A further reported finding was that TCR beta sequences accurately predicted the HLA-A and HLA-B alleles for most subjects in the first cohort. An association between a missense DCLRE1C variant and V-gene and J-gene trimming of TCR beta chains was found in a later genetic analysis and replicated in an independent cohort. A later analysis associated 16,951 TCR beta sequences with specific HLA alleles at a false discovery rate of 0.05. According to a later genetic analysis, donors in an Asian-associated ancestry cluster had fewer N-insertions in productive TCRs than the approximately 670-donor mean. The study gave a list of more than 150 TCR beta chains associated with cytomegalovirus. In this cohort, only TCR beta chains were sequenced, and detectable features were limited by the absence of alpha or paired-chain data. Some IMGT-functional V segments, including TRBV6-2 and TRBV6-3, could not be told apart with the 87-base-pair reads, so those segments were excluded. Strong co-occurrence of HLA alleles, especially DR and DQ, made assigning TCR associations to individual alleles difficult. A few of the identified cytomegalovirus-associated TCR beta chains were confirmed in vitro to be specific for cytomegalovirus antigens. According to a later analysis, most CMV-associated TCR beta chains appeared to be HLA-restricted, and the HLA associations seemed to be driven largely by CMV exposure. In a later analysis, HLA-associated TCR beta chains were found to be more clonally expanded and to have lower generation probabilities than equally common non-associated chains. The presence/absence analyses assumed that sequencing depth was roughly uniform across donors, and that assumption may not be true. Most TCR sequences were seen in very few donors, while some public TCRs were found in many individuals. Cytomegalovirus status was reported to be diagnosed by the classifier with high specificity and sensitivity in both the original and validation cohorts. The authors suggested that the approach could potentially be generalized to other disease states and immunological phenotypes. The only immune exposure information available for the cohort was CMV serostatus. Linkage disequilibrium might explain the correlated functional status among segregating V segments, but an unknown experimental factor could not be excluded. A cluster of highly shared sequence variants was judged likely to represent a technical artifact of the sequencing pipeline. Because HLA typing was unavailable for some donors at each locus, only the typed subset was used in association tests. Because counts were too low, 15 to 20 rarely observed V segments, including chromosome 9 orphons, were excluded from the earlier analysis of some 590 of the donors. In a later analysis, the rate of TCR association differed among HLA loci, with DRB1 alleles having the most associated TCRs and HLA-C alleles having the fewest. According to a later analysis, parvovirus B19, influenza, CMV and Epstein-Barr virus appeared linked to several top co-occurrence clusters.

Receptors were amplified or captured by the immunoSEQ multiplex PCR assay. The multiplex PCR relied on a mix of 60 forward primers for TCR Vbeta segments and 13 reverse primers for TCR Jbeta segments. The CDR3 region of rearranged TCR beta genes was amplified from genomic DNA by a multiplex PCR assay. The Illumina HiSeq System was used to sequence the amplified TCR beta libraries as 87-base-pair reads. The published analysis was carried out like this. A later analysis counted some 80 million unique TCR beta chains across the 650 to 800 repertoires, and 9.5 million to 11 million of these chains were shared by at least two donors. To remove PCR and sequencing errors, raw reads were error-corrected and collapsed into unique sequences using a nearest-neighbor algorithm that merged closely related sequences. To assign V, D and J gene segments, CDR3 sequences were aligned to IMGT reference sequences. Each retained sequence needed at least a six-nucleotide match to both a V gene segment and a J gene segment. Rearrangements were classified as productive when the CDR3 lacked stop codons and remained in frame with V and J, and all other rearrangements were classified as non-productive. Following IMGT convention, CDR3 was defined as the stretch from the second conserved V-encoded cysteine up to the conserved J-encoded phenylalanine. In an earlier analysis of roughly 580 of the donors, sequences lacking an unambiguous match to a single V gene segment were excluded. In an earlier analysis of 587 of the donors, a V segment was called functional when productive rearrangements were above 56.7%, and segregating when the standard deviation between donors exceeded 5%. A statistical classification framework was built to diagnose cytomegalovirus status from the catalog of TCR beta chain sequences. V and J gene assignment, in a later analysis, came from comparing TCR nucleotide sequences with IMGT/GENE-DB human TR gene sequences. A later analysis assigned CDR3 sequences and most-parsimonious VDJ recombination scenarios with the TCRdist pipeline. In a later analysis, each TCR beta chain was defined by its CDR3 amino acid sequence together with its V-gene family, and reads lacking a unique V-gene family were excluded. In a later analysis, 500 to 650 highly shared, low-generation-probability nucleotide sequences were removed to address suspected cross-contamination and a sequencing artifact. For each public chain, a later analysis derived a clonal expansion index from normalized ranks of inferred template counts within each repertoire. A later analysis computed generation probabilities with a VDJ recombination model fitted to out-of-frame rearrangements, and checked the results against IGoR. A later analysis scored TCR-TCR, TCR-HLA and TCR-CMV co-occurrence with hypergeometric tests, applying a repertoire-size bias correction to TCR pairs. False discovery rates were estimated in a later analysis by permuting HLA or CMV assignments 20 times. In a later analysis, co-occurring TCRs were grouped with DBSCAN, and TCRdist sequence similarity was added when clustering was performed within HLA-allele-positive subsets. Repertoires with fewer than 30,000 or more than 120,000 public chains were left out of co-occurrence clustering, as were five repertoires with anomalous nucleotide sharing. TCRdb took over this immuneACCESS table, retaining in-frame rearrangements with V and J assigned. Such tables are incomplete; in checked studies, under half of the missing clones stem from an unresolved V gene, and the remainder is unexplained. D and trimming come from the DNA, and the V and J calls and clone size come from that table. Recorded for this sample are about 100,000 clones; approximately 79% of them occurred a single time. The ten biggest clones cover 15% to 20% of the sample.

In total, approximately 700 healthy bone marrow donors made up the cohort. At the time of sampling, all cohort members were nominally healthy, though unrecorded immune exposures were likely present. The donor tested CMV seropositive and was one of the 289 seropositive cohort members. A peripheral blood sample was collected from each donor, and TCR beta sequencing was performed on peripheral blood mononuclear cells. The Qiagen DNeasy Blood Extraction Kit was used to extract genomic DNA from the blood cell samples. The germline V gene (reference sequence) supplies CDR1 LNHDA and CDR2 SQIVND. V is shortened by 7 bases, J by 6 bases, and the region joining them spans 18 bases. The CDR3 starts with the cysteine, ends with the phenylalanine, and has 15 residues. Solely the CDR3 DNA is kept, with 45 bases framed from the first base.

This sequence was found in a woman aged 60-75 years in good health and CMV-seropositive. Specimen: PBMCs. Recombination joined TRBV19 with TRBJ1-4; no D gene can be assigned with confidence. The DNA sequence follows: TGTGCCAGTATGGATCTGGGCGGAGGAGATGAAAAACTGTTTTTT. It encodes CASMDLGGGDEKLFF.